Presented here are 28 T cell receptor beta chains from one specimen sequenced in a study of blood T cell repertoires in COVID-19 (dated by TCRdb to 2018 to 2021). The protocol used for the library was the immunoSEQ multiplex PCR assay. The clones in this table, taken by TCRdb from immuneACCESS, are in-frame only. Not every clone is retained; where verified, under half of the shortfall comes from an unresolved V gene, and the cause of the rest is unknown. This sample has fewer than 30,000 clones in its table, and nearly 85% of those were observed once. The ten largest clones represent roughly 15% of the sample. The specimen sequenced was peripheral blood. All receptors derive from a man between 65 and 79 years old with active COVID-19.

The V and J genes are TRBV2 and TRBJ2-3; tentative D call: TRBD2 (7 bases). The CDR3 is made up of 16 amino acids. CDR1 and CDR2 (germline): SNHLY, FYNNEI. The V end was cut by 2 bases, the J end by 6 bases, with 18 bases between. The DNA of the CDR3 is TGTGCCAGCAGTGAATTTTGGGGGGGGCCAGTGGATACGCAGTATTTT. This encodes CASSEFWGGPVDTQYF.

V and J are TRBV11-3 and TRBJ2-5; 13 nucleotides align to TRBD2. Trimming cost V 5 bases and J 1 base; bases outside gene matches: 4. CDR3 length: 16 amino acids. CDR1 and CDR2 from the germline V gene are SGHNT and YENEEA. The CDR3 spells CASSARLAGGQETQYF. DNA for the CDR3: TGTGCCAGCAGCGCTAGACTAGCGGGGGGCCAAGAGACCCAGTACTTC.

The V call is TRBV15, the J call TRBJ2-7; 7 nucleotides match TRBD2. Trimming took 1 base from V and 3 from J; bases not matched to a gene: 9. This CDR3 is built from 16 residues. Germline V lookup: CDR1 LNHNV, CDR2 YYDKDF (reference sequence). This chain's CDR3 is CATSRGGGGHLYEQYF. In DNA, the CDR3 is TGTGCCACCAGCAGAGGCGGGGGAGGGCATCTCTACGAGCAGTACTTC. The full variable domain, rest sourced from reference TRBV15 and TRBJ2-7, is DAMVIQNPRYQVTQFGKPVTLSCSQTLNHNVMYWYQQKSSQAPKLLFHYYDKDFNNEADTPDNFQSRRPNTSFCFLDIRSPGLGDTAMYLCATSRGGGGHLYEQYFGPGTRLTVT.

The genes are TRBV28 and TRBJ1-4; 7 nucleotides line up with TRBD1. There are 15 residues in the CDR3. J was trimmed by 8 bases and V by 4 bases; bases with no gene match: 10. The germline CDR1 and CDR2 sequences are MDHEN and SYDVKM. The DNA for the CDR3 is TGTGCCAGCAGTTGGGGACAGACCCTTCGGGAAAAACTGTTTTTT. Translating it yields CASSWGQTLREKLFF. Full variable domain (remainder filled in from reference TRBV28 and TRBJ1-4): DVKVTQSSRYLVKRTGEKVFLECVQDMDHENMFWYRQDPGLGLRLIYFSYDVKMKEKGDIPEGYSVSREKKERFSLILESASTNQTSMYLCASSWGQTLREKLFFGSGTQLSVL.

The chain joins TRBV11-2 to TRBJ2-1; D is perhaps TRBD2 (7 bases). V was shortened by 6 bases and J by 4 bases, with 16 bases between the two germline ends. Germline loops: CDR1 SGHAT, CDR2 FQNNGV. This CDR3 has 15 residues. The CDR3 nucleotides read TGTGCCAGCAGTCAAGTACGGGGGGCGTACAATGAGCAGTTCTTC. Protein sequence: CASSQVRGAYNEQFF.

The rearrangement links TRBV5-5 to TRBJ2-2; D possibly corresponds to TRBD1 (6 bases). Looked up from germline, CDR1 is SGHKS and CDR2 is YYEKEE (reference sequence). Trimming took 1 base from V and 0 from J, leaving 10 bases between them. The CDR3 length is 16 residues. CDR3 region: CASSLNTGSNTGELFF. The CDR3 region has the DNA TGTGCCAGCAGCTTGAACACAGGGTCGAACACCGGGGAGCTGTTTTTT.

The chain combines TRBV6-2 or TRBV6-3 with TRBJ1-5, with 9 nucleotides matching TRBD1. CDR1 MNHEY and CDR2 SVGEGT come from the germline V gene. The CDR3 extends over 13 amino acids. J was trimmed by 7 bases and V by 5 bases; bases with no gene match: 3. DNA for the CDR3: TGTGCCAGCAGTGTGACAGGGGGGCAGCCCCAGCATTTT. Its translation: CASSVTGGQPQHF.

The chain links TRBV7-8 to TRBJ2-7; the D gene is possibly TRBD1 (6 bases). The CDR3 has 15 amino acids. Trimming pared 1 base from V and 7 bases from J, leaving 17 bases between. Germline-derived CDR1 and CDR2 are SGHVS and FQNEAQ. DNA of the CDR3: TGTGCCAGCAGCTTAGTGACAGGAGGTTGGGGGGAGCAGTACTTC. Encoded protein: CASSLVTGGWGEQYF.

The rearrangement links TRBV30 to TRBJ1-6; 8 nucleotides agree with TRBD1. V was pared by 3 bases and J by 6 bases, with 7 bases of the junction left unmatched. This CDR3 has 15 amino acids. In germline, CDR1 is GTSNPN, CDR2 SVGIG (reference sequence). DNA for the CDR3: TGTGCCTGGAGGGCCTTGGACAGGGTTAATTCACCCCTCCACTTT. This encodes CAWRALDRVNSPLHF.

V gene TRBV10-2 combines with J gene TRBJ2-2, with D perhaps matching TRBD2 (5 bases). V lost 6 bases, J lost 1 base, and 6 bases lay in between. This CDR3 spans 13 amino acids. The V gene's germline CDR1 is WSHSY and CDR2 SAAADI. The CDR3 DNA sequence: TGCGCCAGCAGGGGAGTGAACACCGGGGAGCTGTTTTTT. Translated, it gives CASRGVNTGELFF.

This clone has only a few counts. The chain recombines TRBV28 with TRBJ1-2; the D gene is possibly TRBD1 (6 bases). V was cut by 4 bases and J by 0 bases, with 24 bases left in between. Germline loops: CDR1 MDHEN, CDR2 SYDVKM. The CDR3 sequence is 19 residues long. The CDR3 protein is CASSSPSLSRQAANYGYTF. The CDR3 coding sequence is TGTGCCAGCAGTTCCCCCTCCCTAAGCCGACAGGCCGCTAACTATGGCTACACCTTC.

The chain employs TRBV11-2 and TRBJ1-1; TRBD1 is a possible D gene (5 bases). V shed 3 bases and J shed 2 bases, with 16 bases lying between them. The CDR3 runs to 16 residues. Germline CDR1 reads SGHAT; CDR2 reads FQNNGV. CDR3 sequence reads: CASSFGWGDFNTEAFF. The CDR3 nucleotides read TGTGCCAGCAGCTTTGGGTGGGGGGATTTCAACACTGAAGCTTTCTTT.

The CDR3 is CASSQRDRASYEQYF. DNA of the CDR3: TGTGCCAGCAGCCAACGGGACAGGGCATCCTACGAGCAGTACTTC. The V and J genes are TRBV3-1 (or the pseudogene TRBV3-2) and TRBJ2-7, with 9 bases fitting TRBD1. Germline assignment: CDR1 LGHDT and CDR2 YNNKEL (reference sequence). The CDR3 sequence is 15 residues long. V gave up 2 bases and J gave up 1 base; unmatched junction bases: 3.

V gene TRBV5-1 combines with J gene TRBJ1-4, with TRBD1 as a possible D gene (6 bases). This CDR3 has 15 residues. Germline V gives CDR1 SGHRS, CDR2 YFSETQ. Trimming took 0 bases from V and 8 from J, leaving 14 bases between them. The CDR3 region is CASSLAAGVGEKLFF. The CDR3 DNA sequence: TGCGCCAGCAGCTTGGCCGCAGGGGTTGGAGAAAAACTGTTTTTT.

The rearrangement joins TRBV10-3 to TRBJ2-7; 7 nucleotides align to TRBD1. The CDR3 extends over 13 amino acids. V lost 11 bases to trimming and J lost 0 bases; unmatched junction nucleotides: 7. The V gene's germline CDR1 is ENHRY and CDR2 SYGVKD. The chain's CDR3 is CAAAGGSSYEQYF. In DNA form, the CDR3 reads TGTGCCGCGGCAGGGGGTAGCTCCTACGAGCAGTACTTC.

The rearrangement links TRBV5-1 to TRBJ1-6, with 8 bases fitting TRBD1. CDR3 length: 14 residues. The germline V gene encodes CDR1 SGHRS and CDR2 YFSETQ. Unmatched junction bases numbered 7, after V lost 4 bases and J lost 10 bases. CDR3: CASSSQGAPSPLHF. The CDR3 nucleotides are TGCGCCAGCAGCAGCCAGGGGGCCCCATCACCCCTCCACTTT.

The chain carries TRBV5-6 and TRBJ1-1; TRBD1 matches at 7 bases. The germline gives CDR1 SGHDT, CDR2 YYEEEE. There are 16 residues in the CDR3. The trim removed 5 bases at V and 3 bases at J, leaving 13 bases unmatched. CDR3 nucleotide sequence: TGTGCCAGCAGACAGGACAGGTCGAGGGGATACACTGAAGCTTTCTTT. This encodes CASRQDRSRGYTEAFF.

This chain links TRBV11-3 with TRBJ2-3; 10 bases are a match to TRBD1. Per germline, CDR1 SGHNT and CDR2 YENEEA. This CDR3 spans 16 amino acids. Trimming took 5 bases from V and 5 from J; bases not matched to a gene: 10. The DNA of the CDR3 is TGTGCCAGCAGCGCCTCCGGGACAGGGGTGAGAGATACGCAGTATTTT. Translated: CASSASGTGVRDTQYF.

CDR3 amino acids: CASSAGQGATNEKLFF. The CDR3 DNA is TGTGCCAGCAGCGCGGGACAGGGGGCCACTAATGAAAAACTGTTTTTT. The chain has TRBV9 and TRBJ1-4, with TRBD1 matching 12 bases. The trim removed 3 bases at V and 2 bases at J, leaving 2 bases unmatched. Germline values: CDR1 SGDLS, CDR2 YYNGEE. The CDR3 has 16 residues.

The rearrangement uses TRBV6-1 and TRBJ2-4; the D gene is possibly TRBD2 (5 bases). CDR3 size: 16 residues. In germline, CDR1 is MNHNS, CDR2 SASEGT. V lost 4 bases, J lost 0 bases, and 13 bases lay in between. The CDR3 DNA follows: TGTGCCAGCAGTGGAGGGCAGCACTTAGCCAAAAACATTCAGTACTTC. It is translated as CASSGGQHLAKNIQYF.

The count of this clone is one. The rearrangement uses TRBV12-3 or TRBV12-4 and TRBJ1-4; D not resolved. The CDR3 sequence is 13 residues long. Trimming took 7 bases from V and 3 from J, leaving 9 bases between them. The CDR3 DNA reads as TGTGCCAGCAAGCGGGCAGCTAATGAAAAACTGTTTTTT. Translation: CASKRAANEKLFF.

This chain joins TRBV5-3 and TRBJ1-2, with a possible D match to TRBD1 (6 bases). TRBV5-3 is labeled an ORF, and its function is uncertain. The V end was cut by 5 bases, the J end by 3 bases, with 17 bases between. The CDR3 covers 15 residues. CDR3 DNA sequence: TGTGCCAGAAGTTACAACCCGGGACAACACTATGGCTACACCTTC. This encodes CARSYNPGQHYGYTF.

The V and J genes are TRBV19 and TRBJ1-3; the D is unclear. The CDR3 runs 14 residues. Germline assignment: CDR1 LNHDA and CDR2 SQIVND (reference sequence). V lost 3 bases and J lost 0, with 6 bases in between. CDR3 in DNA: TGTGCCAGTAGTATCAGTTCCTCTGGAAACACCATATATTTT. Translating gives CASSISSSGNTIYF. Based on the CDR3 plus reference TRBV19 and TRBJ1-3, the full variable domain is DGGITQSPKYLFRKEGQNVTLSCEQNLNHDAMYWYRQDPGQGLRLIYYSQIVNDFQKGDIAEGYSVSREKKESFPLTVTSAQKNPTAFYLCASSISSSGNTIYFGEGSWLTVV.

This chain connects TRBV1 to TRBJ2-2; TRBD2, the D gene given by the table, was not confirmed from the DNA. TRBV1 is a known pseudogene. The CDR3 extends over 16 amino acids. DNA for the CDR3: TGCACCAGCAGCCTACGACTAGCGGGGACTGCTCGGGGAGCTGTTTTT. Translating it yields CTSSLRLAGTARGAVF.

The CDR3 reads CAIGNRDREAAGELFF. Written as DNA, the CDR3 is TGTGCCATCGGGAACCGGGACAGGGAGGCGGCCGGGGAGCTGTTTTTT. V and J are TRBV10-3 and TRBJ2-2, with 9 bases matching TRBD1. Looked up from germline, CDR1 is ENHRY and CDR2 is SYGVKD. CDR3 size: 16 residues. J lost 6 bases, V lost 8 bases, and 13 bases had no gene match.

This sequence joins TRBV11-3 and TRBJ2-7; TRBD1 might be the D (5 bases). This CDR3 region has 13 residues. Trimming stripped 5 bases from V and 6 bases from J, with 14 bases between. In germline, CDR1 is SGHNT, CDR2 YENEEA. The CDR3 DNA reads TGTGCCAGCAGCCCGGACAACTTAGGCGAGCAGTACTTC. As protein: CASSPDNLGEQYF.

The CDR3 DNA is TGTGCCAGCAGGGGTTTGGGGGCGGGGGACACTGAAGCTTTCTTT. Translating it yields CASRGLGAGDTEAFF. The J gene is TRBJ1-1, the V gene TRBV6-5; tentatively, D is TRBD1 (6 bases). The V gene lost 6 bases and the J gene lost 3 bases, with 17 bases spanning the gap. The germline V gene encodes CDR1 MNHEY and CDR2 SVGAGI. The length of the CDR3 is 15 residues.

The rearrangement links TRBV4-2 to TRBJ1-2; D gene uncertain. Germline CDR1 reads LGHNA; CDR2 reads YNFKEQ. The CDR3 runs to 14 residues. Trimming removed 0 bases at V and 5 bases at J, with 10 bases between. The CDR3 loop reads CASSQDRMIYGYTF. CDR3 DNA sequence: TGTGCCAGCAGCCAAGACAGGATGATTTATGGCTACACCTTC.